Listed below are T cell receptor beta chains from one sample, sequenced in a study of B cell selection in AIRE deficiency. Only in-frame clones appear in the TCRdb table, and some are missing; sequencing was by immunoSEQ multiplex PCR. Counted here are tens of thousands of clones, around 97% occurring once; the ten biggest clones make up approximately 0.17%. Sequenced input: conventional CD4+ T cells sorted from PBMCs. Receptors originate from a human donor with AIRE deficiency. Each CDR3 is given with its conserved first and last residue. The D gene is left open where the match is weak. Some rows have no size entry. The others give once, few or many, or a class for an expanded clone.

once | TRBJ2-1 | TRBV30 | 15 | TRBD2 | CAWSVGTSGYNEQFF | TGTGCCTGGAGTGTGGGGACTAGCGGTTACAATGAGCAGTTCTTC
- | TRBJ1-2 | TRBV23-1 | 16 | - | CASSQPWQVGNYGYTF | TGCGCCAGCAGTCAACCTTGGCAGGTTGGGAACTATGGCTACACCTTC
few | TRBJ2-5 | TRBV7-9 | 12 | - | CASSLRGETQYF | TGTGCCAGCAGCTTACGAGGAGAGACCCAGTACTTC
- | TRBJ2-2 | TRBV28 | 13 | - | CASIEGFPGELFF | TGTGCCAGCATTGAGGGGTTTCCCGGGGAGCTGTTTTTT
- | TRBJ2-1 | TRBV29-1 | 12 | - | CSVGRETEEQFF | TGCAGCGTGGGTCGAGAAACGGAGGAGCAGTTCTTC
- | TRBJ2-5 | TRBV28 | 14 | TRBD2 | CASSLLAGEETQYF | TGTGCCAGCAGTTTACTAGCGGGAGAAGAGACCCAGTACTTC
- | TRBJ2-7 | TRBV10-2 | 16 | - | CASSPGGLDRVHEQYF | TGCGCCAGCAGTCCCGGGGGTCTTGACAGGGTGCACGAGCAGTACTTC
once | TRBJ1-6 | TRBV27 | 15 | - | CASSITGNYNSPLHF | TGTGCCAGCAGCATAACAGGGAACTATAATTCACCCCTCCACTTT
once | TRBJ2-7 | TRBV4-3 | 15 | TRBD1 | CASSQAIQGAYEQYF | TGCGCCAGCAGCCAAGCAATCCAGGGGGCCTACGAGCAGTACTTC
- | TRBJ2-5 | TRBV27 | 15 | - | CASSRIGTGQETQYF | TGTGCCAGCAGTCGAATAGGGACGGGCCAAGAGACCCAGTACTTC
- | TRBJ2-2 | TRBV6-9 | 15 | TRBD2 | CASSLLAGGSGELFF | TGTGCCAGCAGCCTACTAGCGGGAGGTTCCGGGGAGCTGTTTTTT
- | TRBJ1-2 | TRBV7-2 | 13 | - | CASSPEGMRGYTF | TGTGCCAGCAGCCCCGAGGGGATGCGTGGCTACACCTTC
- | TRBJ2-5 | TRBV27 | 11 | - | CASSFRETQYF | TGTGCCAGCAGTTTTAGAGAGACCCAGTACTTC
- | TRBJ1-1 | TRBV7-2 | 15 | - | CASSLSWRMNTEAFF | TGTGCCAGCAGCTTATCGTGGCGCATGAACACTGAAGCTTTCTTT
- | TRBJ1-6 | TRBV10-3 | 15 | - | CAIRATGSHGSPLHF | TGTGCCATCAGGGCAACGGGTTCCCACGGTTCACCCCTCCACTTT
- | TRBJ2-3 | TRBV9 | 16 | TRBD2 | CASSRDVAGVPDTQYF | TGTGCCAGCAGCAGAGATGTGGCGGGAGTGCCAGATACGCAGTATTTT
- | TRBJ1-6 | TRBV5-6 | 13 | - | CASSSRDNSPLHF | TGTGCCAGCAGTAGCAGGGATAATTCACCCCTCCACTTT
- | TRBJ2-2 | TRBV11-2 | 15 | - | CASTSGQRMTGELFF | TGTGCCAGCACCTCAGGGCAAAGGATGACCGGGGAGCTGTTTTTT
- | TRBJ2-7 | TRBV7-8 | 14 | TRBD2 | CASSPYSGRGEQYF | TGTGCCAGCAGCCCTTATAGCGGGAGGGGCGAGCAGTACTTC
once | TRBJ2-7 | TRBV6-5 | 12 | - | CASGASSYEQYF | TGTGCCAGCGGCGCGAGCTCCTACGAGCAGTACTTC
once | TRBJ2-1 | TRBV7-3 | 15 | TRBD2 | CASSLTVAGGRAQFF | TGTGCCAGCAGCTTAACGGTAGCGGGAGGGAGGGCGCAGTTCTTC
- | TRBJ1-2 | TRBV10-2 | 13 | - | CASSETPDYGYTF | TGCGCCAGCAGTGAAACTCCAGACTATGGCTACACCTTC
- | TRBJ2-5 | TRBV18 | 16 | - | CASSPPGARLQETQYF | TGTGCCAGCTCACCACCCGGGGCGAGACTTCAAGAGACCCAGTACTTC
once | TRBJ2-2 | TRBV19 | 9 | - | CARTGELFF | TGTGCCCGGACCGGGGAGCTGTTTTTT
- | TRBJ1-3 | TRBV5-4 | 16 | TRBD1 | CASSLGQGAFGNTIYF | TGTGCCAGCAGCCTGGGACAGGGGGCCTTCGGAAACACCATATATTTT
- | TRBJ1-5 | TRBV19 | 15 | TRBD1 | CASSGGQGRFQPQHF | TGTGCCAGTAGTGGGGGACAGGGGAGATTTCAGCCCCAGCATTTT
- | TRBJ1-4 | TRBV4-3 | 18 | - | CASSQAPSPEGLGEKLFF | TGCGCCAGCAGCCAAGCCCCAAGCCCGGAGGGGCTCGGGGAAAAACTGTTTTTT
- | TRBJ2-7 | TRBV9 | 12 | - | CASSRPPYEQYF | TGTGCCAGCAGCCGCCCCCCCTACGAGCAGTACTTC
- | TRBJ1-5 | TRBV4-3 | 14 | - | CASSPSQGNQPQHF | TGCGCCAGCAGCCCGAGCCAGGGAAATCAGCCCCAGCATTTT
- | TRBJ2-7 | TRBV10-3 | 17 | TRBD1 | CAISESRQTGSLYEQYF | TGTGCCATCAGTGAGTCAAGGCAGACAGGGAGTCTTTACGAGCAGTACTTC
once | TRBJ2-5 | TRBV5-4 | 19 | - | CASSFLTRSTRQYQETQYF | TGTGCCAGCAGCTTTCTTACACGATCTACGAGACAATATCAAGAGACCCAGTACTTC
- | TRBJ2-4 | TRBV7-3 | 15 | - | CASTLKRGGKNIQYF | TGTGCCAGCACCTTAAAAAGGGGGGGCAAAAACATTCAGTACTTC